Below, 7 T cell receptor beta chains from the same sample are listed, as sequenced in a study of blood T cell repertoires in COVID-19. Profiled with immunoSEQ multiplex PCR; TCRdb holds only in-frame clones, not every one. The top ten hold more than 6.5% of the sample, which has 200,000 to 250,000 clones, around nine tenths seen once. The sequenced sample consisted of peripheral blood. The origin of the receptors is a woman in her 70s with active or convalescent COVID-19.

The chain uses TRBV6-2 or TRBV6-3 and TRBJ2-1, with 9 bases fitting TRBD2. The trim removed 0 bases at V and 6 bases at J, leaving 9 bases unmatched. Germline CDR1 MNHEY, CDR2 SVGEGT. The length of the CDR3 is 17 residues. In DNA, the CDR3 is TGTGCCAGCAGTTACTCGAGTCTAGCGGGGTCTACCAATGAGCAGTTCTTC. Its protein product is CASSYSSLAGSTNEQFF.

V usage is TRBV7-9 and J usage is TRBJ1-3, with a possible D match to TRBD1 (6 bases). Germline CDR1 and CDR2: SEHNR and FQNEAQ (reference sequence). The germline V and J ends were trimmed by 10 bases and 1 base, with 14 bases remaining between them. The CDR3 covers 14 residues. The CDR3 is CAIMDSRSGNTIYF. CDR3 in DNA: TGTGCCATCATGGACAGCCGATCTGGAAACACCATATATTTT.

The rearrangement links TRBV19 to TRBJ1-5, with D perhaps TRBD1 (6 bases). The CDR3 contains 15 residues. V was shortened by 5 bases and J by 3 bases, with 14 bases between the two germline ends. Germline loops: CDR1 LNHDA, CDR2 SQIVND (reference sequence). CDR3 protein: CASSLRGADNQPQHF. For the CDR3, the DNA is TGTGCCAGTAGTCTACGGGGGGCGGACAATCAGCCCCAGCATTTT.

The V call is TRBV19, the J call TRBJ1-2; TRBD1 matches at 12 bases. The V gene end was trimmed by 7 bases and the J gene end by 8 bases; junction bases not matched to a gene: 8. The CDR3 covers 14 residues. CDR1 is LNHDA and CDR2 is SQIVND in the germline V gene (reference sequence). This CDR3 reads CASTRGQGAFGYTF. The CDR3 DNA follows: TGTGCCAGTACCAGGGGACAGGGGGCTTTCGGCTACACCTTC.

The CDR3 protein is CASSSFPPGELFF. CDR3 in DNA: TGTGCCAGCAGTTCTTTTCCCCCCGGGGAGCTGTTTTTT. V and J are TRBV28 and TRBJ2-2; no clear D gene. Trimming shortened V by 4 bases and J by 6 bases, and 9 bases separated the two germline ends. Per the germline V gene, CDR1 is MDHEN and CDR2 is SYDVKM. The CDR3 is 13 residues long.

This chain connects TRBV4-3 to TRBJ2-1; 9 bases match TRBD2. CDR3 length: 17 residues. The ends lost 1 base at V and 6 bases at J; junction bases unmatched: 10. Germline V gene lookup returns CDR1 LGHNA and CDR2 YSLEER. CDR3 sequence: CASSQVGLAQIGNEQFF. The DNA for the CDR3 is TGCGCCAGCAGCCAAGTGGGACTAGCTCAGATAGGCAATGAGCAGTTCTTC.

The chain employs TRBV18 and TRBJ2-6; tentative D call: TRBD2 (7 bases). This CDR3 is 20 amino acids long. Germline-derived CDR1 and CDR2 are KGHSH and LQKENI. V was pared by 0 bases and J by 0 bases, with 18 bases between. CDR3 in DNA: TGTGCCAGCTCACCACCGGGGCGGGCCGGGGGGCCCTCTGGGGCCAACGTCCTGACTTTC. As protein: CASSPPGRAGGPSGANVLTF. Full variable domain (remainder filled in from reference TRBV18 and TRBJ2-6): NAGVMQNPRHLVRRRGQEARLRCSPMKGHSHVYWYRQLPEEGLKFMVYLQKENIIDESGMPKERFSAEFPKEGPSILRIQQVVRGDSAAYFCASSPPGRAGGPSGANVLTFGAGSRLTVL.